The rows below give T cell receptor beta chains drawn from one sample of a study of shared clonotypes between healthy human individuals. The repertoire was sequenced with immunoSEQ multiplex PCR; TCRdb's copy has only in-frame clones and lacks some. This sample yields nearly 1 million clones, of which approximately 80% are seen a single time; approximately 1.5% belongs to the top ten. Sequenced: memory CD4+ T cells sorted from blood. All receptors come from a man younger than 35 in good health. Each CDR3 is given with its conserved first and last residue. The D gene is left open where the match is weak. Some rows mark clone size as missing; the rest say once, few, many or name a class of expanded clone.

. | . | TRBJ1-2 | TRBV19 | TGTGCCAGTAGGGCAAATACTTATGGCTACACCTTC | CASRANTYGYTF
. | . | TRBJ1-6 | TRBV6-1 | TGTGCCAGCAGTGAACCAACAGCAAGCTCACCCCTCCACTTT | CASSEPTASSPLHF
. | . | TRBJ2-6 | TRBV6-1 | TGTGCCAGCAGCGTTTACGGATCTGGGGCCAACGTCCTGACTTTC | CASSVYGSGANVLTF
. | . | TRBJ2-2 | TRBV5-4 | TGTGCCAGCAGCTTGGTTCCCCATACCGGGGAGCTGTTTTTT | CASSLVPHTGELFF
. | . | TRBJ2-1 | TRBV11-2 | TGTGCCAGCAGCTTAGGGGTTGAGCAGTTCTTC | CASSLGVEQFF
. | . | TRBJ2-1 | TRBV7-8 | TGTGCCAGCAGCTTAGACGGCGGCTCCTACAATGAGCAGTTCTTC | CASSLDGGSYNEQFF
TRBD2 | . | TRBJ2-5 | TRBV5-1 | TGCGCCAGCAGCTTGTATGGGACTAGCGGGAGGATCAGACAAGAGACCCAGTACTTC | CASSLYGTSGRIRQETQYF
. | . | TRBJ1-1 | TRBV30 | TGTGCCGGGGGCGGCGGCCTAGTACGGCTTGAAGCTTTCTTT | CAGGGGLVRLEAFF
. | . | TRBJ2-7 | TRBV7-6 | TGTGCCAGCAGCTTAGATCCAGCCTCCTACGAGCAGTACTTC | CASSLDPASYEQYF
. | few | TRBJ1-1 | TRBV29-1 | TGCAGCGTTGGGAAGGGAGAAGGTACTGAAGCTTTCTTT | CSVGKGEGTEAFF
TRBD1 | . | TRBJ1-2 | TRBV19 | TGTGCCAGTAGGAGGACAGGGGACTATGGCTACACCTTC | CASRRTGDYGYTF
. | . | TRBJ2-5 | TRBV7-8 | TGTGCCAGCAGCTCTTACAGAGAAGAGACCCAGTACTTC | CASSSYREETQYF
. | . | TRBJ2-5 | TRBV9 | TGTGCCAGCAGCGTAGGGGCTAGCCTGGAGACCCAGTACTTC | CASSVGASLETQYF
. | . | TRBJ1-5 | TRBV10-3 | TGTGCCATCAGTGAGTCAAATGGGCCAGGGTTAAATCAGCCCCAGCATTTT | CAISESNGPGLNQPQHF
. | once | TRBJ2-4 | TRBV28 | TGTGCCAGCAGTGAAGTGGGGAACATTCAGTACTTC | CASSEVGNIQYF
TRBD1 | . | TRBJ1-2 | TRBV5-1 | TGCGCCAGCAGCTTGGACGACAGGGGTAACTATGGCTACACCTTC | CASSLDDRGNYGYTF
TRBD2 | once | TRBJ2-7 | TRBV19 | TGTGCCAGTAGTAGGGCTAGCGGCTCCTACGAGCAGTACTTC | CASSRASGSYEQYF